Listed below are T cell receptor beta chains from one sample, sequenced in a study of Graves' ophthalmopathy and Graves' hyperthyroidism. TCRdb re-analysed the multiplex PCR reads in MiXCR, keeping a single row per CDR3 protein. The sample gives about 1.1 million distinct CDR3 sequences, about 38% of which show up once; more than 9.5% is in the top ten. The sequenced sample was peripheral blood or thyroid tissue (not recorded which). These receptor sequences come from an adult man with Graves' hyperthyroidism. CDR3s include the opening cysteine and the closing phenylalanine or tryptophan. Fields, in order: clone size, V gene, J gene, D gene, CDR3 DNA, CDR3 protein. A D gene is named only where the DNA matches it firmly. Only part of the rows carry a size: once, few, many, or a class if the clone is expanded.

clone size: .; V gene: TRBV25-1; J gene: TRBJ2-5; D gene: .; CDR3 DNA: TGTGCCAGCAGTGCTAGAGATCGAGGGGGAGAGACCCAGTACTTC; CDR3 protein: CASSARDRGGETQYF
clone size: .; V gene: TRBV11-2; J gene: TRBJ1-6; D gene: .; CDR3 DNA: TGTGCCAGCAGCTTACAGGGGTTCCATAATTCACCCCTCCACTTT; CDR3 protein: CASSLQGFHNSPLHF
clone size: many; V gene: TRBV10-3; J gene: TRBJ2-3; D gene: .; CDR3 DNA: TGTGCCATCAGTGCACTAGCTAGCACAGATACGCAGTATTTT; CDR3 protein: CAISALASTDTQYF
clone size: few; V gene: TRBV10-2; J gene: TRBJ2-7; D gene: TRBD2; CDR3 DNA: TGCGCCAGCAGTGGGAGGCTAGCGGACGAGCAGTACTTC; CDR3 protein: CASSGRLADEQYF
clone size: .; V gene: TRBV20-1; J gene: TRBJ1-6; D gene: TRBD1; CDR3 DNA: TGCAGTGCTAGAGCACAGGGGTCGAACCTCCACTTT; CDR3 protein: CSARAQGSNLHF
clone size: .; V gene: TRBV7-9; J gene: TRBJ2-7; D gene: TRBD1; CDR3 DNA: TGTGCCAGCAGCTTCGGACAGGGAAAAGCCTACGAGCAGTACTTC; CDR3 protein: CASSFGQGKAYEQYF
clone size: many; V gene: TRBV20-1; J gene: TRBJ2-5; D gene: .; CDR3 DNA: TGCAGTGCCCTTGACCCGAAAGAGACCCAGTACTTC; CDR3 protein: CSALDPKETQYF
clone size: many; V gene: TRBV6-5; J gene: TRBJ1-4; D gene: TRBD1; CDR3 DNA: TGTGCCAGCAGTTACTCGGCAGGGGGTAATGAAAAACTGTTTTTT; CDR3 protein: CASSYSAGGNEKLFF
clone size: few; V gene: TRBV4-2; J gene: TRBJ2-7; D gene: .; CDR3 DNA: TGTGCCAGCAGCCAAGAACGACTAGTCTCCTACGAGCAGTACTTC; CDR3 protein: CASSQERLVSYEQYF
clone size: few; V gene: TRBV28; J gene: TRBJ1-2; D gene: .; CDR3 DNA: TGTGCCAGCAGTTTCTTGGGGATTGGCTACACCTTC; CDR3 protein: CASSFLGIGYTF
clone size: many; V gene: TRBV29-1; J gene: TRBJ2-5; D gene: .; CDR3 DNA: TGCAGCGTTGAAGTCGCGGGACGGCAAGAGACCCAGTACTTC; CDR3 protein: CSVEVAGRQETQYF
clone size: many; V gene: TRBV29-1; J gene: TRBJ2-7; D gene: .; CDR3 DNA: TGCAGCGTCGGTATCCGGGGAAGGTTCTACGAGCAGTACTTC; CDR3 protein: CSVGIRGRFYEQYF
clone size: many; V gene: TRBV6-2/TRBV6-3; J gene: TRBJ2-5; D gene: .; CDR3 DNA: TGTGCCAGCAGCCCCTTGGCCAGCGGGGAGACCCAGTACTTC; CDR3 protein: CASSPLASGETQYF
clone size: few; V gene: TRBV25-1; J gene: TRBJ2-3; D gene: .; CDR3 DNA: TGTGCCAGCAGTGGAGGGGGGAAGTACACAGATACGCAGTATTTT; CDR3 protein: CASSGGGKYTDTQYF
clone size: .; V gene: TRBV29-1; J gene: TRBJ2-7; D gene: TRBD2; CDR3 DNA: TGCAGCGTTGAAGTGGGAAGCGGGAGCGAGCAGTACTTC; CDR3 protein: CSVEVGSGSEQYF
clone size: .; V gene: TRBV20-1; J gene: TRBJ1-1; D gene: TRBD1; CDR3 DNA: TGCAGTGCTCAGACAGGGGGGAACACTGAAGCTTTCTTT; CDR3 protein: CSAQTGGNTEAFF
clone size: .; V gene: TRBV29-1; J gene: TRBJ1-2; D gene: TRBD1; CDR3 DNA: TGCAGCGTTGAGCACAGGGGAGTCGGCTACACCTTC; CDR3 protein: CSVEHRGVGYTF
clone size: few; V gene: TRBV9; J gene: TRBJ1-4; D gene: TRBD1; CDR3 DNA: TGTGCCAGCAGCGGGGGACAGGGGGAGTGTGAAAAACTGTTTTTT; CDR3 protein: CASSGGQGECEKLFF
clone size: .; V gene: TRBV7-2; J gene: TRBJ1-2; D gene: TRBD1; CDR3 DNA: TGTGCCAGCAGCTTGGGGACAGGGACACGTGGCTACACCTTC; CDR3 protein: CASSLGTGTRGYTF
clone size: .; V gene: TRBV7-9; J gene: TRBJ2-5; D gene: .; CDR3 DNA: TGTGCCAGCAGCCCGAGCAGGGAGGTAGAGACCCAGTACTTC; CDR3 protein: CASSPSREVETQYF
clone size: many; V gene: TRBV7-9; J gene: TRBJ2-7; D gene: .; CDR3 DNA: TGTGCCAGCAGCTCCGAGGGGACCGGGGACGAGCAGTACTTC; CDR3 protein: CASSSEGTGDEQYF
clone size: many; V gene: TRBV4-3; J gene: TRBJ1-5; D gene: .; CDR3 DNA: TGCGCCAGCAGCCAAAGGGTCTCGCGCAATCAGCCCCAGCATTTT; CDR3 protein: CASSQRVSRNQPQHF
clone size: .; V gene: TRBV6-5; J gene: TRBJ2-5; D gene: TRBD2; CDR3 DNA: TGTGCCAGCACCCGACGGATAGCGGGGGCATCAGAGACCCAGTACTTC; CDR3 protein: CASTRRIAGASETQYF
clone size: few; V gene: TRBV9; J gene: TRBJ2-7; D gene: TRBD1; CDR3 DNA: TGTGCCAGCAGCGTTGGACAGGGGCAATCCTACGAGCAGTACTTC; CDR3 protein: CASSVGQGQSYEQYF
clone size: many; V gene: TRBV20-1; J gene: TRBJ1-4; D gene: .; CDR3 DNA: TGCAGTGCTAGCCCCGTGCCGCGAAATGAAAAACTGTTTTTT; CDR3 protein: CSASPVPRNEKLFF
clone size: .; V gene: TRBV12-3/TRBV12-4; J gene: TRBJ2-5; D gene: TRBD1; CDR3 DNA: TGTGCCAGCCTGACAGGGTGGACCCAGTACTTC; CDR3 protein: CASLTGWTQYF